This TCR beta chain originates from a study of T-cell memory formation after mild COVID-19. This CDR3 contains 17 residues. The germline V gene has CDR1 MNHEY and CDR2 SVGEGT. V gave up 5 bases and J gave up 0 bases, with 14 bases separating them. From the 5' RACE reads, TCRdb called clonotypes with MiXCR, one entry per CDR3 protein. Of tens of thousands of distinct CDR3 sequences in the sample, less than 15% were seen once. About this clonotype: The antigen is not known.

Study-wide points: What remained unconfirmed was the SARS-CoV-2 specificity of second-wave clones peaking on day 37. Contracting clones localized mainly to CM and EM when CD4+ and mainly to EMRA when CD8+.

V and J are TRBV6-2 or TRBV6-3 and TRBJ1-6; D might be TRBD1 (5 bases). Sequencing was performed on PBMCs or a T cell subset sorted from them (not recorded which). This receptor was taken from a man between 18 and 29 years old who had mild COVID-19 (a few samples of this study predate the infection). Cell type and time point are not known. This CDR3 is CASSANRLSSYNSPLHF. CDR3 sequence (DNA): TGTGCCAGCAGTGCCAACAGGTTGAGCTCCTATAATTCACCCCTCCACTTT.